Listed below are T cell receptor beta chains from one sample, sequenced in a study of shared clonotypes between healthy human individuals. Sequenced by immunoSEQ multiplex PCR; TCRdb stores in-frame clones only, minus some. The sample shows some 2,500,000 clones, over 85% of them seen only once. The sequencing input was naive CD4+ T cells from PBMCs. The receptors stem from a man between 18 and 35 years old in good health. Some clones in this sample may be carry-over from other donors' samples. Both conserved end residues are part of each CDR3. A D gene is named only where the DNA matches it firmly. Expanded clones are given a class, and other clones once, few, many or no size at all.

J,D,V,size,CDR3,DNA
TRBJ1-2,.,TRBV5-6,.,CASSPGTVGYTF,TGTGCCAGCAGCCCGGGGACGGTTGGCTACACCTTC
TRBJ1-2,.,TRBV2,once,CASSDHAGNYGYTF,TGTGCCAGCAGTGACCATGCCGGGAACTATGGCTACACCTTC
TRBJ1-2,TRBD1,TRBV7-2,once,CASSFETGTSGYTF,TGTGCCAGCAGCTTTGAGACAGGGACTTCTGGCTACACCTTC
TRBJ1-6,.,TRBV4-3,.,CASSQDRGTGNSPLHF,TGCGCCAGCAGCCAAGATCGAGGGACGGGGAATTCACCCCTCCACTTT
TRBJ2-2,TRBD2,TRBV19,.,CASSPGRTSGANTGELFF,TGTGCCAGTAGCCCTGGGCGGACTAGCGGGGCGAACACCGGGGAGCTGTTTTTT
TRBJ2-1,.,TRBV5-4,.,CASTRRGSDEQFF,TGTGCCAGCACCAGGCGAGGTAGTGATGAGCAGTTCTTC
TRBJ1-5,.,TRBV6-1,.,CATAGRGKINQPQHF,TGTGCCACCGCAGGTCGGGGAAAAATCAATCAGCCCCAGCATTTT
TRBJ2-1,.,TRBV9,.,CASSVGASRNEQFF,TGTGCCAGCAGCGTAGGGGCTAGTAGGAATGAGCAGTTCTTC
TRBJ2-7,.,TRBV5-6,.,CASSNVDAKYEQYF,TGTGCCAGCAGCAACGTGGACGCCAAATACGAGCAGTACTTC
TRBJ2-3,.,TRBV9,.,CASSVGFFTDTQYF,TGTGCCAGCAGCGTAGGATTCTTCACAGATACGCAGTATTTT
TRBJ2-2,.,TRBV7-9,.,CASSLGGDPGELFF,TGTGCCAGCAGCTTAGGAGGGGACCCCGGGGAGCTGTTTTTT